The 3 T cell receptor beta chains below were found in one sample sequenced in a study of T cells after yellow fever vaccination. In TCRdb, the 5' RACE reads were re-called with MiXCR into one record per CDR3 protein. This table holds under 550,000 distinct CDR3 sequences, 21% found once. Sequencing was performed on PBMCs, taken 20 to 25 days after the first yellow fever vaccination. Receptors originate from a man aged 18 to 30 who received the YFV17D yellow fever vaccine.

This clonotype showed up many times. CDR3 residues: CASSSNSYNEQFF. The CDR3, as DNA: TGTGCCAGCAGCTCCAACTCCTACAATGAGCAGTTCTTC. The rearrangement uses TRBV7-2 and TRBJ2-1; D not resolved. This CDR3 contains 13 residues. Germline lookup yields CDR1 SGHTA and CDR2 FQGNSA. Deletions cut 4 bases from V and 0 bases from J, with 4 bases between.

The chain joins TRBV5-6 to TRBJ2-7, with 7 bases identical to TRBD1. The CDR3 sequence is 12 residues long. The germline CDR1 and CDR2 sequences are SGHDT and YYEEEE. The trim removed 7 bases at V and 2 bases at J, leaving 3 bases unmatched. The DNA of the CDR3 is TGTGCCAGCGGAACAGGGGCCTACGAGCAGTACGTC. Its translation is CASGTGAYEQYV.

The chain is built from TRBV7-9 and TRBJ1-2; maybe TRBD1 (6 bases). This CDR3 spans 14 amino acids. Germline V lookup: CDR1 SEHNR, CDR2 FQNEAQ (reference sequence). V gave up 4 bases and J gave up 4 bases, with 13 bases separating them. The CDR3 reads CASSSVGHTYGYTF. In DNA, the CDR3 is TGTGCCAGCAGCTCAGTGGGACATACCTATGGCTACACCTTC.